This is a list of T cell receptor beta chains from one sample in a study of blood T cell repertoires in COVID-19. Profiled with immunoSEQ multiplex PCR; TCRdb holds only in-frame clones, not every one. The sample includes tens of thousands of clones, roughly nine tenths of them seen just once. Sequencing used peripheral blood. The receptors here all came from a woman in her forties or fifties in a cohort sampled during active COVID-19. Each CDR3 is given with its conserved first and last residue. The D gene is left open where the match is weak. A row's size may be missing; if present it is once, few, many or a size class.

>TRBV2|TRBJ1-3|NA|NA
TGTGCCAGCAGAGACGACAGTTACTCTGGAAACACCATATATTTT
CASRDDSYSGNTIYF
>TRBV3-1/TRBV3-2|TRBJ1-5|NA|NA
TGTGCCAGCAGCCAAGACGGGAATCAGCCCCAGCATTTT
CASSQDGNQPQHF
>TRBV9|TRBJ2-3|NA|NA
TGTGCCAGCAGCGTAGAATATGAGGGGAGGGATACGCAGTATTTT
CASSVEYEGRDTQYF
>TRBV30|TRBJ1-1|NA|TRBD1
TGTGCCTGGGCAACCGGGACAGCGAACACTGAAGCTTTCTTT
CAWATGTANTEAFF
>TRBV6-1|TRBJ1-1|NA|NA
TGTGCCAGCAGTGAAGGGTGGGCGAAAAACACTGAAGCTTTCTTT
CASSEGWAKNTEAFF
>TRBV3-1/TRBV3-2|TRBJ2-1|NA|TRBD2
TGTGCCAGCAGCCCGCGGGGCGGGAGGGCGCTTAAAAATGAGCAGTTCTTC
CASSPRGGRALKNEQFF
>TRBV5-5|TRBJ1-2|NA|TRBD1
TGTGCCAGCAGCTATAGTACCGGGACAGCCAACTATGGCTACACCTTC
CASSYSTGTANYGYTF
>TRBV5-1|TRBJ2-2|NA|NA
TGCGCCAGCAGCTCCCGAGGAGGGAGTAACACCGGGGAGCTGTTTTTT
CASSSRGGSNTGELFF
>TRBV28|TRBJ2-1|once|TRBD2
TGTGCCAGCAGTTGGCGTAGCGGGAGAGAGGTCGGGGAGCAGTTCTTC
CASSWRSGREVGEQFF
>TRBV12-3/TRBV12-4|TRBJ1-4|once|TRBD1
TGTGCCAGCACCGACAGGGGTGGTGAAAAACTGTTTTTT
CASTDRGGEKLFF
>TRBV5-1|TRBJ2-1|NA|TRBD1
TGCGCCAGCAGCCCCGGGGCCCGGCAGGGGGCCTACAATGAGCAGTTCTTC
CASSPGARQGAYNEQFF
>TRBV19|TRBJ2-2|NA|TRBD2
TGTGCCAGTAGTATAAGTAGCGGGAGGCCCACCGGGGAGCTGTTTTTT
CASSISSGRPTGELFF
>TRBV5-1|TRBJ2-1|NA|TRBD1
TGCGCCAGCAGCACACGGACAGGGAACCACAATGAGCAGTTCTTC
CASSTRTGNHNEQFF
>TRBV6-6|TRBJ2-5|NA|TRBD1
TGTGCCAGCAGTTATACAGGGGGCGCCGGGAAAGAGACCCAGTACTTC
CASSYTGGAGKETQYF
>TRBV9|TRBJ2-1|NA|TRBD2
TGTGCCAGCCAGCGGGAGAGTAGGGGGAATGAGCAGTTCTTC
CASQRESRGNEQFF
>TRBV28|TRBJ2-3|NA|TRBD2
TGTGCCAGCAGAGATGGCGGGAGGAGCGGCGATACGCAGTATTTT
CASRDGGRSGDTQYF
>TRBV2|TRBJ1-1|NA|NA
TGTGCCAGCAGTGAAAACTCCCCAGACAAGGACACTGAAGCTTTCTTT
CASSENSPDKDTEAFF
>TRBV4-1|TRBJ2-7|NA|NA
TGCGCCAGCAGCCAAGATCACAGCTCCTACGAGCAGTACTTC
CASSQDHSSYEQYF
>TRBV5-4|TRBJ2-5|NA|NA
TGTGCCAGCAGCTTGCGCGGGGCCGCCCAAGAGACCCAGTACTTC
CASSLRGAAQETQYF
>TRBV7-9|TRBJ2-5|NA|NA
TGTGCCAGCAGCTTAAGTGTACAGTATCAAGAGACCCAGTACTTC
CASSLSVQYQETQYF
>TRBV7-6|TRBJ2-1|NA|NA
TGTGCCAGCAGCCCGGGGTCCACTTTAAACTCCTACAATGAGCAGTTCTTC
CASSPGSTLNSYNEQFF
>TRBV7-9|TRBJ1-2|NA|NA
TGTGCCAGCAGCGGGGTTAGGGGCGGCTACACCTTC
CASSGVRGGYTF
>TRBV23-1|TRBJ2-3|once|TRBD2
TGCGCCAGCAGTGAAGGACTAGCGAGCTCCACAGATACGCAGTATTTT
CASSEGLASSTDTQYF
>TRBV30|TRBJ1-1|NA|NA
TGTGCCTGGTTGATTTCAGTAAACACTGAAGCTTTCTTT
CAWLISVNTEAFF
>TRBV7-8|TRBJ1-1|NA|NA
TGTGCCAGCAGTCGACAGGATGCAGGGAACACTGAAGCTTTCTTT
CASSRQDAGNTEAFF
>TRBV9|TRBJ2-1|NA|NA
TGTGCCAGCAGCGGAGGTGCGGCCACCTACAATGAGCAGTTCTTC
CASSGGAATYNEQFF
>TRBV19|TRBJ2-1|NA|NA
TGTGCCAGCCACCCGGGGTCCCCCGGCTTGGGCGAGCAGTTCTTC
CASHPGSPGLGEQFF
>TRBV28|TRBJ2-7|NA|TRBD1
TGTGCCAGCAGCCAAACAGGGGTGGGCTACGAGCAGTACTTC
CASSQTGVGYEQYF
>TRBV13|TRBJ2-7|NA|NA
TGTGCCAGCAGCCCCTATGGAGGGTACGAGCAGTACTTC
CASSPYGGYEQYF
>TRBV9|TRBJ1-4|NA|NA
TGTGCCAGCAGCGACGACACCTCTAATGAAAAACTGTTTTTT
CASSDDTSNEKLFF
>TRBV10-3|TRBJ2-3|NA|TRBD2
TGTGCCATCAGGGGAGGGCAGATAGATACGCAGTATTTT
CAIRGGQIDTQYF
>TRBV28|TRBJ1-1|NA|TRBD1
TGTGCCAGCAGCCGACAGGGTCCTGAAGCTTTCTTT
CASSRQGPEAFF